The 27 T cell receptor beta chains listed next were all sequenced from one sample in a study of beta chain features in type 1 diabetes. Findings of the study overall: All four CD4+ subsets of Type 1 diabetes patients contained TCRB CDR3s that were moderately but significantly shorter.

Their specific antigens are unknown. Expressed TCRB transcripts were sequenced because the isolated RNA had all been reverse transcribed beforehand. Measured with immunoSEQ multiplex PCR; TCRdb has only the in-frame clones, and not every one. The sample yields 500,000 to 850,000 clones, around 15% seen once. Sequenced sample: naive CD4+ T cells from blood. The source of these receptors is a young man with type 1 diabetes.

There are a few counts of this clone. The chain recombines TRBV19 with TRBJ2-3; TRBD1 aligns across 7 bases. There are 14 residues in the CDR3. J lost 0 bases, V lost 5 bases, and 2 bases had no gene match. CDR1 is LNHDA, CDR2 SQIVND, per germline (reference sequence). The CDR3 loop is CASSEDRSTDTQYF. As DNA, the CDR3 is TGTGCCAGTAGTGAGGACAGGAGCACAGATACGCAGTATTTT.

The V and J genes are TRBV28 and TRBJ1-6; no clear D gene. From germline, CDR1 is MDHEN and CDR2 SYDVKM. The CDR3 contains 15 residues. The V end lost 6 bases, the J end lost 9 bases, and 18 bases lay between the germline ends. CDR3 residues: CASSSPGRWGSPLHF. CDR3 nucleotide sequence: TGTGCCAGCAGCTCCCCGGGCAGGTGGGGTTCACCCCTCCACTTT.

This clone was counted a few times. The DNA for the CDR3 is TGTGCCAGCAGCTTAGCGCTGGACACCGAGCAGTACTTC. Encoded protein: CASSLALDTEQYF. The chain couples TRBV7-9 to TRBJ2-7; possible D gene TRBD1, 5 bases. CDR3 length: 13 amino acids. Germline CDR1 SEHNR, CDR2 FQNEAQ (reference sequence). V lost 0 bases and J 6 bases, leaving 9 bases between the germline ends.

This clone was observed a few times. The DNA of the CDR3 is TGTGCCAGCAGCCACCAGCGGGACAGCTACAATGAGCAGTTCTTC. Residues: CASSHQRDSYNEQFF. V usage is TRBV4-2 and J usage is TRBJ2-1; D possibly uses TRBD1 or TRBD2 (7 bases each). The CDR3 runs 15 residues. CDR1 is LGHNA and CDR2 is YNFKEQ in the germline V gene. Trimming left V 3 bases short and J 3 bases short, with 12 bases between.

This chain joins TRBV4-1 and TRBJ2-3; possibly TRBD2 for D (7 bases). CDR3 size: 16 residues. Trimming shortened V by 4 bases and J by 4 bases, and 18 bases separated the two germline ends. The V gene's germline CDR1 is MGHRA and CDR2 YSYEKL. CDR3 residues: CASSRFLAGASDTQYF. The CDR3, as DNA: TGCGCCAGCAGCCGGTTTTTGGCGGGGGCCTCAGATACGCAGTATTTT.

The rearrangement joins TRBV30 to TRBJ1-2, with 10 bases fitting TRBD1. Trimming at V came to 8 bases and at J to 7 bases, leaving 13 bases not matched to a gene. CDR3 length: 14 amino acids. Germline assignment: CDR1 GTSNPN and CDR2 SVGIG (reference sequence). The CDR3 sequence: CAHHLIRTGGGYTF. CDR3 in DNA: TGTGCCCACCACCTAATTCGGACAGGGGGTGGCTACACCTTC.

This clone came up a few times. The chain is built from TRBV30 and TRBJ2-7, with D possibly TRBD2 on 5 matching bases. Germline V gives CDR1 GTSNPN, CDR2 SVGIG (reference sequence). This CDR3 is 12 amino acids long. V dropped 7 bases and J dropped 5 bases, with 15 bases sitting between them. CDR3 protein: CASGRGGNEQYF. CDR3 DNA: TGTGCCTCAGGCCGGGGTGGAAACGAGCAGTACTTC.

The chain links TRBV5-1 to TRBJ2-7; the D is unclear. Trimming stripped 4 bases from V and 5 bases from J, with 10 bases between. CDR1 is SGHRS, CDR2 YFSETQ, per germline. The CDR3 sequence is 12 residues long. CDR3 residues: CASSPLRDEQYF. Here the CDR3 DNA reads TGCGCCAGCAGCCCGCTCCGAGACGAGCAGTACTTC.

This clone was observed a handful of times. The chain joins TRBV29-1 to TRBJ2-3, with 7 bases aligning to TRBD1. This CDR3 has 15 amino acids. The V and J ends lost 7 bases and 1 base, in that order; junction bases with no gene match: 11. Germline CDR1 SQVTM, CDR2 ANQGSEA. The CDR3 sequence: CSGRQGISGTDTQYF. The DNA of the CDR3 is TGCAGCGGACGACAGGGCATAAGTGGCACAGATACGCAGTATTTT.

This clone was seen a few times. The same CDR3 can be traced to other DNA sequences in this sample. The chain employs TRBV7-9 and TRBJ2-7; unclear D gene. Trimming left V 5 bases short and J 3 bases short, with 8 bases between. The CDR3 runs 12 residues. Germline-derived CDR1 and CDR2 are SEHNR and FQNEAQ (reference sequence). The CDR3 DNA sequence: TGTGCCAGCAGCCCCCCCAGCTACGAGCAGTACTTC. Protein sequence: CASSPPSYEQYF.

The chain recombines TRBV9 with TRBJ2-5; D remains unclear. The V and J ends lost 0 bases and 5 bases respectively, with 17 bases between them. This CDR3 spans 16 amino acids. The germline gives CDR1 SGDLS, CDR2 YYNGEE. CDR3 region: CASSVAPGWGTETQYF. The CDR3 DNA sequence: TGTGCCAGCAGCGTAGCTCCAGGCTGGGGTACGGAGACCCAGTACTTC.

The chain joins TRBV28 to TRBJ1-5; the match to TRBD1 covers 8 bases. The CDR3 covers 16 residues. With 4 bases clipped from V and 2 bases from J, the junction kept 7 bases outside the gene matches. Germline CDR1 MDHEN, CDR2 SYDVKM. In DNA, the CDR3 is TGTGCCAGCAGTTCAGCACAGGGGGTCGGCAATCAGCCCCAGCATTTT. Its protein product is CASSSAQGVGNQPQHF.

This clone showed up just a few times. V is TRBV29-1 and J is TRBJ1-6, with D possibly being TRBD1 (6 bases). There are 13 residues in the CDR3. V lost 5 bases and J lost 6, with 11 bases in between. In germline, CDR1 is SQVTM, CDR2 ANQGSEA. CDR3 DNA sequence: TGCAGCGTTCGGACAGCCTCTAATTCACCCCTCCACTTT. As protein: CSVRTASNSPLHF.

The CDR3 is CAISEFRDGYQPQHF. CDR3 nucleotides: TGTGCCATCAGTGAGTTCAGGGATGGTTATCAGCCCCAGCATTTT. The gene calls are TRBV10-3 and TRBJ1-5, with a possible D match to TRBD1 (5 bases). With 1 base removed from V and 5 bases from J, the gap between germline ends came to 12 bases. The CDR3 contains 15 residues. Germline V CDR1 and CDR2: ENHRY, SYGVKD.

The V gene is TRBV19, the J gene TRBJ1-5; TRBD1 matches at 9 bases. CDR1 is LNHDA, CDR2 SQIVND, per germline (reference sequence). Trimming cost V 5 bases and J 9 bases; bases outside gene matches: 8. The CDR3 runs to 14 residues. CDR3 sequence reads: CASSLGQGNTPQHF. The CDR3 nucleotides are TGTGCCAGTAGTCTGGGACAGGGAAATACGCCCCAGCATTTT.

This clone came up a few times. The rearrangement links TRBV7-9 to TRBJ1-1; TRBD1 is a possible D gene (6 bases). The CDR3 loop spans 15 amino acids. Trimming removed 3 bases at V and 1 base at J, with 12 bases between. CDR1 is SEHNR, CDR2 FQNEAQ, per germline (reference sequence). DNA for the CDR3: TGTGCCAGCAGCTTCACGGGGGCACAGAACACTGAAGCTTTCTTT. Translating it yields CASSFTGAQNTEAFF.

V and J are TRBV14 and TRBJ2-1, with D perhaps matching TRBD2 (5 bases). Trimming stripped 2 bases from V and 3 bases from J, with 11 bases between. There are 15 residues in the CDR3. The germline CDR1 and CDR2 sequences are SGHDN and FVKESK. Here the CDR3 reads CASSQLGDGYNEQFF. Written as DNA, the CDR3 is TGTGCCAGCAGCCAACTGGGAGACGGCTACAATGAGCAGTTCTTC.

In its sample, this clone was seen a few times. V is TRBV7-9 and J is TRBJ2-4; no clear D. The germline V gene has CDR1 SEHNR and CDR2 FQNEAQ (reference sequence). The V end lost 5 bases, the J end lost 8 bases, and 10 bases lay between the germline ends. The CDR3 is 12 amino acids. For the CDR3, the DNA is TGTGCCAGCAGCCCCGGCCCCGACATTCAGTACTTC. This translates into CASSPGPDIQYF. The full variable domain, in which reference TRBV7-9 and TRBJ2-4 provide the parts outside the CDR3, is DTGVSQNPRHKITKRGQNVTFRCDPISEHNRLYWYRQTLGQGPEFLTYFQNEAQLEKSRLLSDRFSAERPKGSFSTLEIQRTEQGDSAMYLCASSPGPDIQYFGAGTRLSVL.

The chain links TRBV10-3 to TRBJ2-5; a weak D match, TRBD1 (5 bases). In germline, CDR1 is ENHRY, CDR2 SYGVKD. There are 12 residues in the CDR3. Trimming cost V 4 bases and J 5 bases, with 8 bases left between them. For the CDR3, the DNA is TGTGCCATCAGTGCAGGGCAGGAGACCCAGTACTTC. Translation: CAISAGQETQYF.

This clone appeared a single time. CDR3 DNA sequence: TGTGCCAGCAGTCGACAGGGACTTCAAGAGACCCAGTACTTC. Its protein is CASSRQGLQETQYF. This chain links TRBV6-5 with TRBJ2-5; the D gene is possibly TRBD1 (7 bases). The CDR3 contains 14 residues. Germline loops: CDR1 MNHEY, CDR2 SVGAGI. V was cut by 5 bases and J by 2 bases, with 12 bases left in between.

This clone was seen only a few times. J is TRBJ2-7 and V is TRBV9, with 8 bases matching TRBD2. V trimming: 0 bases; J trimming: 3 bases; junction bases outside the gene matches: 8. The CDR3 has 16 amino acids. Germline CDR1 and CDR2: SGDLS and YYNGEE. The CDR3 loop is CASSVVPSGGIYEQYF. CDR3 sequence (DNA): TGTGCCAGCAGCGTAGTCCCCAGCGGGGGTATCTACGAGCAGTACTTC.

The table lists this clone with a few counts. This chain joins TRBV10-3 and TRBJ1-5, with D hard to call. The CDR3 has 15 residues. Germline values: CDR1 ENHRY, CDR2 SYGVKD. Trimming removed 2 bases from V and 0 bases from J, with 8 bases in between. CDR3 amino acids: CAISEGTDSNQPQHF. CDR3 coding DNA: TGTGCCATCAGTGAGGGAACCGATAGCAATCAGCCCCAGCATTTT.

The CDR3 loop reads CASSLARANNEQFF. Written as DNA, the CDR3 is TGTGCCAGCAGCTTAGCCCGGGCCAACAATGAGCAGTTCTTC. The chain combines TRBV7-2 with TRBJ2-1; D not resolved. Trimming removed 0 bases from V and 5 bases from J, with 8 bases in between. Germline lookup yields CDR1 SGHTA and CDR2 FQGNSA. This CDR3 has 14 amino acids.

This chain uses TRBV6-1 with TRBJ2-3, with TRBD2 matching over 15 bases. Germline V CDR1 and CDR2: MNHNS, SASEGT. Unmatched junction bases numbered 1, after V lost 6 bases and J lost 6 bases. This CDR3 is 14 amino acids long. The CDR3 DNA reads as TGTGCCAGCAGGGGACTAGCGGGAGGCGATACGCAGTATTTT. Translated, it gives CASRGLAGGDTQYF.

With regard to this clone: Other DNA sequences from this sample encode an identical CDR3 as well. The chain combines TRBV5-1 with TRBJ2-5; D not resolved. V was clipped by 4 bases and J by 1 base, with 2 bases between them. Germline V lookup: CDR1 SGHRS, CDR2 YFSETQ. The CDR3 spans 11 residues. This CDR3 is CASSVQETQYF. CDR3 in DNA: TGCGCCAGCAGCGTCCAAGAGACCCAGTACTTC.

This clone was seen a handful of times. The CDR3 spells CASSLDGGGPQHF. The CDR3 DNA is TGTGCCAGCAGTTTAGACGGCGGGGGGCCCCAGCATTTT. This rearrangement joins TRBV28 to TRBJ1-5; D possibly corresponds to TRBD1 (5 bases). The germline V gene has CDR1 MDHEN and CDR2 SYDVKM. The V end lost 2 bases, the J end lost 9 bases, and 11 bases lay between the germline ends. The CDR3 covers 13 residues.

Only a few counts were recorded for this clone. J is TRBJ2-1 and V is TRBV7-2; tentative D call: TRBD2 (6 bases). V lost 2 bases and J lost 0, with 14 bases in between. The CDR3 length is 17 residues. CDR1 SGHTA and CDR2 FQGNSA come from the germline V gene. The CDR3 spells CASSLSGAGHSYNEQFF. As DNA, the CDR3 is TGTGCCAGCAGCTTAAGTGGAGCGGGTCACTCCTACAATGAGCAGTTCTTC.